The rows below give T cell receptor beta chains drawn from one sample of a study of blood T cell repertoires in COVID-19. The protocol was immunoSEQ multiplex PCR, while the TCRdb copy is restricted to in-frame clones and leaves out a portion. Of tens of thousands of clones listed, around nine tenths were seen once; the top ten hold roughly 3.8%. What was sequenced was peripheral blood. The receptor source for this set is a man aged 40-50 years with COVID-19, enrolled during active disease. The CDR3 runs from the conserved cysteine through the conserved F or W. D genes are given only for firm matches. Where a row states a size, it is once, few, many or the class of an expanded clone; other rows omit it.

J gene	V gene	clone size	D gene	CDR3 protein	CDR3 DNA
TRBJ1-5	TRBV5-6	.	.	CASSPSRDLWQPQHF	TGTGCCAGCAGCCCGTCCAGGGATTTATGGCAGCCCCAGCATTTT
TRBJ1-1	TRBV19	.	TRBD1	CGVGRQGYGEAFF	TGTGGGGTAGGTCGACAGGGCTACGGTGAAGCTTTCTTT
TRBJ2-3	TRBV5-1	.	.	CASSRSPLGRGTDTQYF	TGCGCCAGCAGCCGTTCCCCTCTGGGTCGGGGCACAGATACGCAGTATTTT
TRBJ1-4	TRBV2	.	.	CASRAGKTPDEKLFF	TGTGCCAGCAGGGCCGGGAAAACCCCGGATGAAAAACTGTTTTTT
TRBJ2-1	TRBV9	.	.	CASSVALAAGQFF	TGTGCCAGCAGCGTAGCACTGGCCGCGGGGCAGTTCTTC
TRBJ1-3	TRBV9	.	.	CASSVGPYGGNTIYF	TGTGCCAGCAGCGTAGGGCCCTACGGGGGAAACACCATATATTTT
TRBJ2-1	TRBV11-3	.	TRBD1	CASSLGGQGKHEQFF	TGTGCCAGCAGCTTGGGGGGACAGGGTAAGCATGAGCAGTTCTTC
TRBJ2-7	TRBV11-2	.	.	CASTYQGGPYEQYF	TGTGCCAGCACCTATCAGGGCGGTCCCTACGAGCAGTACTTC
TRBJ1-2	TRBV6-5	.	TRBD1	CASSSGTGVSYGYTF	TGTGCCAGCAGTTCCGGGACAGGAGTCTCCTATGGCTACACCTTC
TRBJ1-5	TRBV28	.	.	CASSLRGRPQHF	TGTGCCAGCAGTTTAAGGGGTAGGCCCCAGCATTTT
TRBJ1-2	TRBV5-4	.	.	CASSLSGGLWYGYTF	TGTGCCAGCAGCTTAAGCGGAGGGCTATGGTATGGCTACACCTTC
TRBJ2-3	TRBV11-1	.	.	CASSPQDTQYF	TGTGCCAGCAGCCCCCAAGATACGCAGTATTTT
TRBJ2-5	TRBV25-1	.	.	CASSEDSQEEETQYF	TGTGCCAGCAGTGAAGACAGTCAAGAAGAAGAGACCCAGTACTTC
TRBJ2-1	TRBV18	.	TRBD2	CASSPLGLAGGSEQFF	TGTGCCAGCTCACCCCTGGGACTAGCGGGAGGCAGTGAGCAGTTCTTC
TRBJ1-1	TRBV7-9	.	TRBD1	CASRPRGTRGFTNTEAFF	TGTGCCAGCAGGCCCAGGGGGACAAGGGGATTTACGAACACTGAAGCTTTCTTT
TRBJ1-2	TRBV19	.	.	CATLTGHGYTF	TGTGCCACCCTGACAGGACATGGCTACACCTTC
TRBJ1-1	TRBV4-1	.	TRBD1	CASSLTGQGTEAFF	TGCGCCAGCAGCCTGACAGGACAGGGGACTGAAGCTTTCTTT
TRBJ2-3	TRBV29-1	.	TRBD2	CSVEAGEAVDTQYF	TGCAGCGTGGAAGCGGGAGAAGCTGTAGATACGCAGTATTTT
TRBJ2-2	TRBV11-3	.	TRBD1	CATSGGATGELFF	TGTGCCACCTCAGGGGGCGCGACCGGGGAGCTGTTTTTT
TRBJ2-2	TRBV5-1	.	.	CASSLAQPGDYTAGELFF	TGCGCCAGCAGCTTGGCCCAGCCGGGAGATTACACCGCCGGGGAGCTGTTTTTT
TRBJ2-7	TRBV3-1/TRBV3-2	.	.	CASSNGGGSYEQYF	TGTGCCAGCAGTAATGGCGGAGGCTCCTACGAGCAGTACTTC
TRBJ2-3	TRBV7-3	.	TRBD1	CASSPGTGVYTQYF	TGTGCCAGCAGCCCCGGGACAGGGGTATATACGCAGTATTTT
TRBJ2-1	TRBV6-5	.	TRBD1	CASRQGVVYNEQFF	TGTGCCAGCAGACAGGGGGTTGTATACAATGAGCAGTTCTTC
TRBJ1-2	TRBV7-8	.	.	CASSLAGGGEGYTF	TGTGCCAGCAGCTTAGCGGGCGGGGGAGAGGGCTACACCTTC
TRBJ1-4	TRBV7-8	.	TRBD1	CASSSHESGTGLLFF	TGTGCCAGCAGCTCCCACGAGTCCGGGACAGGGCTACTGTTTTTT
TRBJ2-2	TRBV6-5	.	.	CASRQKGVGTGELFF	TGTGCCAGCCGACAAAAAGGGGTCGGCACCGGGGAGCTGTTTTTT
TRBJ2-7	TRBV4-1	.	TRBD1	CASSDAGGISYEQYF	TGCGCCAGCAGCGACGCAGGGGGCATCTCCTACGAGCAGTACTTC
TRBJ2-3	TRBV10-3	.	TRBD1	CAISGSGGNTDTQYF	TGTGCCATCAGTGGTTCAGGGGGCAACACAGATACGCAGTATTTT
TRBJ2-7	TRBV6-6	.	TRBD2	CASSLIAGGPPTEQYF	TGTGCCAGCAGTTTGATCGCGGGAGGGCCTCCGACCGAGCAGTACTTC
TRBJ1-3	TRBV7-2	.	.	CASSFIGGSGNTIYF	TGTGCCAGCAGCTTTATCGGGGGCTCTGGAAACACCATATATTTT
TRBJ2-3	TRBV7-8	.	.	CASSISTDTQYF	TGTGCCAGCAGCATCAGTACCGATACGCAGTATTTT
TRBJ2-3	TRBV10-3	.	.	CAIVSGLGSDTQYF	TGTGCCATCGTATCAGGTTTGGGTTCAGATACGCAGTATTTT
TRBJ1-2	TRBV27	.	.	CASSPRGAYGYTF	TGTGCCAGCAGTCCCCGTGGGGCCTATGGCTACACCTTC
TRBJ2-7	TRBV7-6	few	TRBD1	CASSPGQGQLYEQYF	TGTGCCAGCAGCCCCGGACAGGGGCAACTTTACGAGCAGTACTTC
TRBJ1-2	TRBV2	.	TRBD1	CASSKGGQGAVNSYGYTF	TGTGCCAGCAGCAAGGGAGGGCAGGGGGCTGTGAACTCCTATGGCTACACCTTC
TRBJ1-2	TRBV7-7	.	TRBD1	CASSFNRTGAFHGYTF	TGTGCTAGCAGCTTTAATCGGACAGGGGCGTTTCATGGCTACACCTTC
TRBJ2-7	TRBV6-1	.	.	CASSEGQGSYEQYF	TGTGCCAGCAGTGAAGGTCAGGGTTCCTACGAGCAGTACTTC
TRBJ2-5	TRBV14	.	TRBD2	CASSGVAGDPTETQYF	TGTGCCAGCAGCGGAGTAGCGGGGGACCCCACAGAGACCCAGTACTTC
TRBJ2-3	TRBV11-2	.	TRBD2	CASSLRIISGESDTQYF	TGTGCCAGCAGCTTAAGGATAATTAGCGGGGAATCAGATACGCAGTATTTT
TRBJ2-1	TRBV29-1	.	TRBD1	CSIRQGPSSFYNEQFF	TGCAGCATACGACAGGGCCCTTCCTCATTCTACAATGAGCAGTTCTTC
TRBJ2-5	TRBV29-1	.	.	CSVPERRDQETQYF	TGCAGCGTCCCGGAGAGGAGGGATCAAGAGACCCAGTACTTC
TRBJ2-2	TRBV27	once	TRBD2	CASSLLAVTNTGELFF	TGTGCCAGCAGCTTACTAGCGGTGACGAACACCGGGGAGCTGTTTTTT
TRBJ1-5	TRBV18	.	.	CASSPEGGRPRGNQPQHF	TGTGCCAGCTCACCAGAGGGGGGGAGGCCGAGGGGCAATCAGCCCCAGCATTTT
TRBJ2-2	TRBV19	once	.	CASRTLATGELFF	TGTGCCAGTAGGACTCTAGCGACCGGGGAGCTGTTTTTT
TRBJ1-5	TRBV19	.	TRBD1	CATRGGTGRQPQHF	TGTGCCACCCGAGGGGGGACAGGGCGTCAGCCCCAGCATTTT
TRBJ2-5	TRBV12-3/TRBV12-4	.	.	CASSPSSRGTQYF	TGTGCCAGCAGTCCCTCCAGCCGGGGGACCCAGTACTTC
TRBJ2-1	TRBV30	few	TRBD1	CAWSRTGLSSYNEQFF	TGTGCCTGGAGTCGGACAGGCCTAAGCTCCTACAATGAGCAGTTCTTC
TRBJ2-7	TRBV12-3/TRBV12-4	.	.	CASSFHPYEQYF	TGTGCCAGCAGTTTTCATCCCTACGAGCAGTACTTC
TRBJ2-1	TRBV21-1	.	.	CASSKKREPGGARDNEQFF	TGTGCCAGCAGCAAAAAAAGGGAACCAGGGGGCGCCCGGGATAATGAGCAGTTCTTC
TRBJ1-4	TRBV12-3/TRBV12-4	.	TRBD1	CASRRDRGEKLFF	TGTGCCAGCAGACGGGACAGGGGTGAAAAACTGTTTTTT
TRBJ2-3	TRBV30	few	TRBD2	CATTSGASTDTQYF	TGTGCCACTACTAGCGGCGCTAGCACAGATACGCAGTATTTT
TRBJ1-1	TRBV30	.	TRBD1	CAWGQGVDMNTEAFF	TGTGCCTGGGGACAGGGTGTGGACATGAACACTGAAGCTTTCTTT
TRBJ1-3	TRBV28	.	.	CASSRGGSGNTIYF	TGTGCCAGCAGCCGGGGGGGGTCTGGAAACACCATATATTTT